This TCR beta chain was documented in a study of spatial heterogeneity in lung cancer. Trimming cost V 3 bases and J 2 bases; bases outside gene matches: 8. There are 16 residues in the CDR3. CDR1 KGHSH and CDR2 LQKENI come from the germline V gene. The time point here: sample taken at primary tumor resection. In its sample, this clonotype is medium-sized (0.01 to 0.1%). Individual TCR cDNA molecules each bore their own unique molecular identifier. TCRdb redid the calling of the 5' RACE reads with MiXCR, one entry per CDR3 protein. There are under 10,000 distinct CDR3 sequences in the sample; 7.5% to 10% occur only once, and around 25% lies in the top ten.

This sequence joins TRBV18 and TRBJ2-7, with TRBD1 matching over 9 bases. Specimen: normal lung tissue next to the tumor, collected at surgery. The receptor comes from a male donor with early-stage non-small cell lung cancer. In DNA, the CDR3 is TGTGCCAGCTCACCCCCCCCCGGACAGGGGCCCTACGAGCAGTACTTC. Protein product: CASSPPPGQGPYEQYF.